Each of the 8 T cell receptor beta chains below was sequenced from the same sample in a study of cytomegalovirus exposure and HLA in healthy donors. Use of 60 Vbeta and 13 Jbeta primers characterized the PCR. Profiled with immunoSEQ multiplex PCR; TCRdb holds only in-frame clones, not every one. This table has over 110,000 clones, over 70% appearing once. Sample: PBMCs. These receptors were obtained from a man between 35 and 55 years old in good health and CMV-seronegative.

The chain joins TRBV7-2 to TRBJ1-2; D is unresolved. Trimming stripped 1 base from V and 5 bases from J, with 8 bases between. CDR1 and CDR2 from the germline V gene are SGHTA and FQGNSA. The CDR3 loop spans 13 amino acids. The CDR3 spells CASSLDSGYGYTF. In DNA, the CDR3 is TGTGCCAGCAGCTTAGACAGTGGATATGGCTACACCTTC.

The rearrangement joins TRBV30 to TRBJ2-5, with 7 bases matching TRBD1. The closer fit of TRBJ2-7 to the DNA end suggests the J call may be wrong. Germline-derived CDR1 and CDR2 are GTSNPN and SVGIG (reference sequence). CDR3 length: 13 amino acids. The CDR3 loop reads CAWSVGGPYEQYF. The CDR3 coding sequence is TGTGCCTGGAGTGTAGGGGGCCCCTACGAGCAGTACTTC.

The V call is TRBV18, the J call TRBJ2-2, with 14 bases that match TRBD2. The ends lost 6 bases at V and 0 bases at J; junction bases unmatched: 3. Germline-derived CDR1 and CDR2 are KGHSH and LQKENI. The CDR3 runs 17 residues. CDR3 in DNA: TGTGCCAGCTCTCGACTAGCGGGGGGGACGAACACCGGGGAGCTGTTTTTT. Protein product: CASSRLAGGTNTGELFF.

The CDR3 sequence is CASSYSRAGGRDEQYF. CDR3 nucleotide sequence: TGTGCCAGCAGTTACTCGAGGGCAGGGGGCCGGGACGAGCAGTACTTC. The chain is built from TRBV6-5 and TRBJ2-5; 8 nucleotides line up with TRBD1. The DNA end is more similar to TRBJ2-7, so the J call may be wrong. The CDR3 sequence is 16 residues long. Germline lookup yields CDR1 MNHEY and CDR2 SVGAGI.

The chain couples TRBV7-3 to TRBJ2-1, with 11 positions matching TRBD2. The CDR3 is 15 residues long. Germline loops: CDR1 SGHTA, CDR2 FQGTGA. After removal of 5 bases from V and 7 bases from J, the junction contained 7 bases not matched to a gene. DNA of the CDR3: TGTGCCAGCAGCCATAGCGGGGGGGCGCGTAATGAGCAGTTCTTC. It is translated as CASSHSGGARNEQFF.

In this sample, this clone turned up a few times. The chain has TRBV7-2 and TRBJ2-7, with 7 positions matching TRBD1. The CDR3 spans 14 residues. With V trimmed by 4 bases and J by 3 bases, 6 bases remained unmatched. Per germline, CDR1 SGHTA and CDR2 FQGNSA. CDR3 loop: CASSSRGTVYEQYF. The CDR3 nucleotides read TGTGCCAGCAGCTCCAGGGGGACGGTCTACGAGCAGTACTTC.

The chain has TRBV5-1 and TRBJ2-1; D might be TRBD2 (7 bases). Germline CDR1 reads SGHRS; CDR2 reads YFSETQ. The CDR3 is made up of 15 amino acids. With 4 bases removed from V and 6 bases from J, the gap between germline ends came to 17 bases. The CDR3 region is CASSPLGGGLNEQFF. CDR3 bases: TGCGCCAGCAGCCCACTAGGGGGGGGTCTCAATGAGCAGTTCTTC.

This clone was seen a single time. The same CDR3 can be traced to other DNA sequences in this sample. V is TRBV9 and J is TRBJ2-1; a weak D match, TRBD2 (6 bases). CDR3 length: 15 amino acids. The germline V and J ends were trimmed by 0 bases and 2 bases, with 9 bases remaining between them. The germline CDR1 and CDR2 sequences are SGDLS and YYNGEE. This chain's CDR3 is CASSVEGGPYNEQFF. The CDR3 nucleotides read TGTGCCAGCAGCGTAGAAGGAGGGCCCTACAATGAGCAGTTCTTC.